This T cell receptor beta chain emerged from a study of Ad26.COV2.S vaccination and SARS-CoV-2 variants. On the study more broadly: Intramuscular Ad26.COV2.S at 5x10^10 or 1x10^11 viral particles.

Treatment of the sample: around 19 received Ad26.COV2.S at low or high dose, single or two shots; about 5 received placebo; per-sample allocation not given. Day 63 after the first injection of vaccine or placebo was the sampling time. The shot given was an Ad26 vector that makes Wuhan-strain SARS-CoV-2 spike. This clone was seen only once. Its antigen remains unknown. Other nucleotide sequences from this sample produce the same CDR3. Study findings and constraints: Substantial response breadth was reportedly seen for spike-specific CD8+ and CD4+ T cells after vaccination.

Only in-frame clones appear in the TCRdb table, and some are missing; sequencing was by immunoSEQ multiplex PCR. The sample shows a few hundred thousand clones, roughly 90% of them seen only once. Germline V gives CDR1 MDHEN, CDR2 SYDVKM. Trimming pared 3 bases from V and 2 bases from J, leaving 11 bases between. The CDR3 loop spans 15 amino acids. The clonotype originates from a person aged 18-65 years who received the Ad26.COV2.S COVID-19 vaccine or a placebo. The sequencing used peripheral blood, collected in a trial of Ad26.COV2.S vaccine versus placebo. This sequence joins TRBV28 and TRBJ1-5; the D gene is possibly TRBD1 (5 bases). The CDR3 sequence is CASSLGQGGNQPQHF. DNA of the CDR3: TGTGCCAGCAGTTTGGGTCAAGGGGGCAATCAGCCCCAGCATTTT. Combining the CDR3 with reference TRBV28 and TRBJ1-5 gives the whole variable domain DVKVTQSSRYLVKRTGEKVFLECVQDMDHENMFWYRQDPGLGLRLIYFSYDVKMKEKGDIPEGYSVSREKKERFSLILESASTNQTSMYLCASSLGQGGNQPQHFGDGTRLSIL.